This T cell receptor beta chain is drawn from a study of Tregs in tolerant kidney transplant recipients. Findings of the study overall: In tolerant patients, donor-specific Tregs outgrew total Tregs, suggesting antigen-driven expansion. Few patients were studied, so findings need validation in larger groups. Activated donor B cell expansion appeared to reveal the most relevant donor-specific TCRbeta repertoire.

V was trimmed by 8 bases and J by 3 bases, leaving 7 bases between them. The CDR3 runs to 12 residues. Looked up from germline, CDR1 is LNHDA and CDR2 is SQIVND (reference sequence). Details on this clone: The antigen remains unidentified.

Mixed chimerism was transient after nonmyeloablative marrow transplants from related graft donors. Unstimulated regulatory T cells (CD4+CD25+CD127-), CD4+CD25- non-regulatory cells, CD4 and CD8 cells were FACS-sorted from thawed PBMCs. Profiling relied on immunoSEQ multiplex PCR, and the TCRdb table lists in-frame clones only, not all of them. This table holds roughly 70,000 clones, 80% to 90% found once. Sample: CD4+ T cells from blood (PBMCs), taken 6 months after the transplant. The genes are TRBV19 and TRBJ2-2; D remains ambiguous. The origin of this receptor is a human patient who received a combined kidney and bone marrow transplant. Some T cells may have come from the graft donor. CDR3 DNA: TGTGCCAGTTCCCCTTACACCGGGGAGCTGTTTTTT. Translated: CASSPYTGELFF.